The subject of this entry is one T cell receptor (beta chain). The sample comes from a study of CD8 T cell repertoires and HIV-1 epitope variants. With 4 bases removed from V and 0 bases from J, the gap between germline ends came to 8 bases. This CDR3 has 14 residues. Looked up from germline, CDR1 is SGHNT and CDR2 is YYREEE (reference sequence). Libraries were prepared by immunoSEQ multiplex PCR; TCRdb keeps only in-frame clonotypes and omits some of them. The sample records under 100,000 clones, just under 75% being singletons. This receptor was identified in a male donor with HIV. The chain couples TRBV5-4 to TRBJ1-5; no clear D gene. Sample: uncultured baseline CD8+ T cells from peripheral blood mononuclear cells (PBMCs). CDR3 residues: CASSRRDSNQPQHF. CDR3 nucleotide sequence: TGTGCCAGCAGCCGTAGGGATAGCAATCAGCCCCAGCATTTT.